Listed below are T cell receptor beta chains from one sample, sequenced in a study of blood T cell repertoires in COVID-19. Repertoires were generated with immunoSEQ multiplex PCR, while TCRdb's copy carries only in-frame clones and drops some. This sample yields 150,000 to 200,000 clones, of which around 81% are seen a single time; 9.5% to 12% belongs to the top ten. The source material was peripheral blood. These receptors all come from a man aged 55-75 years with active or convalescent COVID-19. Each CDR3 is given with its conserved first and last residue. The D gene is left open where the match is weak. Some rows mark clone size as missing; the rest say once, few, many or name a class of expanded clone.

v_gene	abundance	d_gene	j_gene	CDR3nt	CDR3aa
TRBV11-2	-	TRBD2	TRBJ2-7	TGTGCCAGCAGCTTAGAGGGCCGCGGGGGGGAGGAGCAGTACTTC	CASSLEGRGGEEQYF
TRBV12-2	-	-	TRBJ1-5	TGTGCAAGTCGCTTCGGCAGGGGTGTAGATGAGCCCCAGCATTTT	CASRFGRGVDEPQHF
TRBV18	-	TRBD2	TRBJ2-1	TGTGCCAGCTCACCACCGACTAGCGGGGGGAGAGTTCATGAGCAGTTCTTC	CASSPPTSGGRVHEQFF
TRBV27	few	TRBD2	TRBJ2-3	TGTGCCAGCAGTTTAGAGCGGGAGCGAGGAGATACGCAGTATTTT	CASSLERERGDTQYF
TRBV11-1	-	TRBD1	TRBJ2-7	TGTGCCAGCAGTCTCCTCCCGGGACAGGGGACCGAGCAGTACTTC	CASSLLPGQGTEQYF
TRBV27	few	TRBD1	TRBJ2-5	TGTGCCAGCCGGGGACAGGGAGTTATGGAGACCCAGTACTTC	CASRGQGVMETQYF
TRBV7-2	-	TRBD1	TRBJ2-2	TGTGCCAGCAGACCCGGGACAGGGGCCACCGGGGAGCTGTTTTTT	CASRPGTGATGELFF
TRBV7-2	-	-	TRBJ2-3	TGTGCCAGCAGCTTAGGCCGACTGAGCACAGATACGCAGTATTTT	CASSLGRLSTDTQYF
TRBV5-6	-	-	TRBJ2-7	TGTGCCAGCGGAACAGGGAGTAGCTCCTACGAGCAGTACTTC	CASGTGSSSYEQYF
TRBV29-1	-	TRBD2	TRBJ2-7	TGCAGCGTTGCCGGGGGGGCTGGGTACGAGCAGTACTTC	CSVAGGAGYEQYF
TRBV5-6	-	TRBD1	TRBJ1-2	TGTGCCAGCAGCTCATTTAAGGACAGGGTGGCCGGCTACACCTTC	CASSSFKDRVAGYTF
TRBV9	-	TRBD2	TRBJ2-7	TGTGCCAGCAGCTCCACGGGGGGGAGTTACGAGCAGTACTTC	CASSSTGGSYEQYF
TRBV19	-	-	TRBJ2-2	TGTGCCAGTAGTATAGGCGACAGTCGGGAGCTGTTTTTT	CASSIGDSRELFF
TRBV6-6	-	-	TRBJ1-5	TGTGCCAGCAGTTACTCCGGTTTGGATCAGCCCCAGCATTTT	CASSYSGLDQPQHF
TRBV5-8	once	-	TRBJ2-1	TGTGCCAGCAGCTTGCTCGATGAGCAGTTCTTC	CASSLLDEQFF
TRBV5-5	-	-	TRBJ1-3	TGTGCCAGCAGCCCCGGGGGATCTGGAAACACCATATATTTT	CASSPGGSGNTIYF
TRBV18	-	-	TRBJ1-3	TGTGCCAGCTCACCCGCGCGGTTTGACTCTGGAAACACCATATATTTT	CASSPARFDSGNTIYF
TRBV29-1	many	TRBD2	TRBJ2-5	TGCAGCGTTGACCCATATCAGACTAGCGGGCAAGAGACCCAGTACTTC	CSVDPYQTSGQETQYF
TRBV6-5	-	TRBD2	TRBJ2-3	TGTGCCAGCAGGGCTGCGGGGGGTAACACAGATACGCAGTATTTT	CASRAAGGNTDTQYF
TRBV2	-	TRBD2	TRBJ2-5	TGTGCCAGCAGACTTCTCTGGGCGGGAGTGTCGGAGACCCAGTACTTC	CASRLLWAGVSETQYF
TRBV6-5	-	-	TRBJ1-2	TGTGCCAGCAGTTTTGGACAGACGTTAAACTATGGCTACACCTTC	CASSFGQTLNYGYTF
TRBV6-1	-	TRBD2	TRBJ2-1	TGTGCCAGCAGTGAACTAGCGGGTCGCTCCTACAATGAGCAGTTCTTC	CASSELAGRSYNEQFF
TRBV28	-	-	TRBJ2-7	TGTGCCAGCATGGTGCCCGGCGAGCAGTACTTC	CASMVPGEQYF
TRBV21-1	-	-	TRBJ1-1	TGTGCCAGCAGCACAAACCGGGACAGGAACACTGAAGCTTTCTTT	CASSTNRDRNTEAFF
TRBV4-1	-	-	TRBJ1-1	TGCGCCAGCAGCCAAACCGGGGAGCAGAACACTGAAGCTTTCTTT	CASSQTGEQNTEAFF
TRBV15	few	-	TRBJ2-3	TGTGCCACCAGCAAAGAGGGCAGAGATACGCAGTATTTT	CATSKEGRDTQYF
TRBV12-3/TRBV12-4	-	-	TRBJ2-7	TGTGCCAGCAGTTTATGGAGGAACGAGCAGTACTTC	CASSLWRNEQYF
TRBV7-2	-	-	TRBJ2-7	TGTGCCAGCAGCTTAGAGTGGGCAGGGGAAGAGCAGTACTTC	CASSLEWAGEEQYF
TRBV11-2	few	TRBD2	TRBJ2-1	TGTGCCAGCAGCTTAAGGCTAGCGGGAGTTTACAATGAGCAGTTCTTC	CASSLRLAGVYNEQFF
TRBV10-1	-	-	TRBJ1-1	TGCGCCAGCTCTGACAGCCTGGCCACTGAAGCTTTCTTT	CASSDSLATEAFF
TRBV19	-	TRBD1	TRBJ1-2	TGTGCCAGTAGTCGGGACAGGGCCTATGGCTACACCTTC	CASSRDRAYGYTF
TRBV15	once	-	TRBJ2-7	TGTGCCACCAGCAGAGACGGAGACTCATCCTACGAGCAGTACTTC	CATSRDGDSSYEQYF
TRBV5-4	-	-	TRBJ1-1	TGTGCCAGCACCCAGGGGACCCCAGGAGACGTGAACACTGAAGCTTTCTTT	CASTQGTPGDVNTEAFF
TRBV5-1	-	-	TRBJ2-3	TGCGCCAGCAGCTTGGGCCGGGGGTCCATGGATACGCAGTATTTT	CASSLGRGSMDTQYF
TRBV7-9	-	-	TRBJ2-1	TGTGCCAGCAGCTTAGTCGGGGGAGCGGACTACAATGAGCAGTTCTTC	CASSLVGGADYNEQFF
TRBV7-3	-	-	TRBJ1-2	TGTGCCAGCAGCCCCGGGACAAAATTTGGCTACACCTTC	CASSPGTKFGYTF
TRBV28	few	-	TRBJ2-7	TGTGCCAGCAGTTTAGGGGGCGGGCTCAACTACGAGCAGTACTTC	CASSLGGGLNYEQYF
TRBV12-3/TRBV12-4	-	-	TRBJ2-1	TGTGCCAGCAGTTTAATCCAAAAGCAGTTCTTC	CASSLIQKQFF
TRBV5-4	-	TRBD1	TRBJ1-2	TGTGCCAGCAGCAGACCAGGGGGTCTAGATGGCTACACCTTC	CASSRPGGLDGYTF
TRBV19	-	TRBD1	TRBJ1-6	TGTGCCAGTAGAAGTCCAGGGGGTAATTCACCCCTCCACTTT	CASRSPGGNSPLHF